The 25 T cell receptor beta chains reported below all come from one sample, sequenced in a study of shared clonotypes between healthy human individuals. Clones were read by immunoSEQ multiplex PCR, and TCRdb kept only the in-frame ones, dropping some. Seen here are millions of clones, 85% to 95% observed once, and the top ten hold approximately 0.4%. Sequenced material: naive CD4+ T cells from PBMCs. As for subset: CD45RA+ positively selected. These receptors were taken from a man between 18 and 29 years old in good health. Some clones in this sample may be carry-over from other donors' samples.

CDR3 protein: CASSPWTGNEQFF. The CDR3 DNA reads TGTGCCAGCAGTCCTTGGACAGGGAATGAGCAGTTCTTC. The V call is TRBV6-5, the J call TRBJ2-1; 8 bases line up with TRBD1. The CDR3 runs to 13 residues. Germline CDR1 and CDR2: MNHEY and SVGAGI. The V segment lost 5 bases and the J segment 7 bases; nucleotides outside the gene matches: 4.

The chain combines TRBV25-1 with TRBJ1-5; tentative D call: TRBD1 (5 bases). Germline CDR1 and CDR2: MGHDK and SYGVNS. This CDR3 comprises 17 residues. The germline V and J ends were trimmed by 9 bases and 1 base, with 22 bases remaining between them. In DNA, the CDR3 is TGTGCCAGGCAGGGAGAAACCCGGGGGGGAAGCAATCAGCCCCAGCATTTT. This sequence encodes CARQGETRGGSNQPQHF.

The genes are TRBV2 and TRBJ1-6, with D perhaps TRBD1 (6 bases). The germline CDR1 and CDR2 sequences are SNHLY and FYNNEI. The CDR3 spans 14 residues. Trimming pared 4 bases from V and 8 bases from J, leaving 12 bases between. CDR3 amino acids: CASSGSRGYSPLHF. CDR3 nucleotide sequence: TGTGCCAGCAGTGGTAGCAGGGGTTATTCACCCCTCCACTTT. Together with reference TRBV2 and TRBJ1-6, the CDR3 gives the full variable domain: EPEVTQTPSHQVTQMGQEVILRCVPISNHLYFYWYRQILGQKVEFLVSFYNNEISEKSEIFDDQFSVERPDGSNFTLKIRSTKLEDSAMYFCASSGSRGYSPLHFGNGTRLTVT.

This chain joins TRBV28 and TRBJ1-4, with a possible D match to TRBD1 (5 bases). Per germline, CDR1 MDHEN and CDR2 SYDVKM. There are 15 residues in the CDR3. V dropped 8 bases and J dropped 2 bases, with 15 bases sitting between them. This chain's CDR3 is CASLQGGDTNEKLFF. The CDR3 coding sequence is TGTGCCAGCCTCCAGGGAGGGGACACTAATGAAAAACTGTTTTTT.

With regard to this clone: The conserved phenylalanine or tryptophan normally closing the CDR3 is absent here, so this likely arose from a read error. The limits of the CDR3 on the DNA are not certain, so only TCRdb's listed CDR3 is given. The rearrangement links TRBV20-1 to TRBJ1-1. With termini counted, the CDR3 has 9 amino acids. In germline, CDR1 is DFQATT, CDR2 SNEGSKA (reference sequence). The CDR3 spells CSATPGGPN.

The rearrangement links TRBV28 to TRBJ1-6, with D maybe TRBD1 (5 bases). Germline CDR1 MDHEN, CDR2 SYDVKM. The CDR3 totals 14 residues. V shed 11 bases and J shed 9 bases, with 20 bases lying between them. The CDR3 coding sequence is TGTGCCCACAAGGGAGGCAGGGAGGGTTCACCCCTCCACTTT. It yields the protein CAHKGGREGSPLHF.

This clone was picked up one time. This rearrangement joins TRBV5-5 to TRBJ1-5; TRBD1 might be the D (6 bases). V lost 1 base to trimming and J lost 7 bases, with 9 bases between them. The CDR3 covers 13 residues. The germline gives CDR1 SGHKS, CDR2 YYEKEE (reference sequence). The CDR3 is CASSLQGPQPQHF. Written as DNA, the CDR3 is TGTGCCAGCAGCTTGCAGGGGCCCCAGCCCCAGCATTTT.

The chain couples TRBV28 to TRBJ1-1, with D tentatively TRBD1 (5 bases). CDR1 and CDR2 from the germline V gene are MDHEN and SYDVKM. The CDR3 covers 15 residues. Trimming pared 6 bases from V and 3 bases from J, leaving 17 bases between. CDR3 protein: CASRSAGRLDTEAFF. The CDR3 coding sequence is TGTGCCAGCAGGTCGGCAGGGCGGTTGGACACTGAAGCTTTCTTT.

The chain carries TRBV30 and TRBJ2-1; no reliable D call. V lost 4 bases, J lost 7 bases, and 8 bases lay in between. The CDR3 totals 11 residues. The V gene's germline CDR1 is GTSNPN and CDR2 SVGIG (reference sequence). The CDR3 region has the DNA TGTGCCTGGAATAATTGGAATGAGCAGTTCTTC. Encoded protein: CAWNNWNEQFF. Full variable domain (rest looked up from reference TRBV30 and TRBJ2-1): SQTIHQWPATLVQPVGSPLSLECTVEGTSNPNLYWYRQAAGRGLQLLFYSVGIGQISSEVPQNLSASRPQDRQFILSSKKLLLSDSGFYLCAWNNWNEQFFGPGTRLTVL.

This chain links TRBV13 with TRBJ1-5; 12 nucleotides match TRBD1. Germline lookup yields CDR1 PRHDT and CDR2 FYEKMQ (reference sequence). V was clipped by 0 bases and J by 2 bases; unmatched bases: 8. CDR3 length equals 19 residues. Here the CDR3 reads CASSLGPGQGAGGNQPQHF. The DNA of the CDR3 is TGTGCCAGCAGCTTAGGACCGGGACAGGGGGCGGGTGGCAATCAGCCCCAGCATTTT.

The V and J genes are TRBV4-1 and TRBJ2-1; TRBD1 aligns across 9 bases. Germline V gene sequence: CDR1 MGHRA, CDR2 YSYEKL. This CDR3 is 15 amino acids long. V dropped 3 bases and J dropped 7; count of bases not matched to a gene: 7. DNA of the CDR3: TGCGCCAGCAGCCAGACCCGGGACAGGGATAATGAGCAGTTCTTC. Translated: CASSQTRDRDNEQFF.

V gene TRBV7-3 combines with J gene TRBJ1-1; a possible D gene is TRBD1 (5 bases). Germline V gene sequence: CDR1 SGHTA, CDR2 FQGTGA. The CDR3 is 17 residues long. The V end lost 1 base, the J end lost 0 bases, and 15 bases lay between the germline ends. CDR3: CASSLMGRQTMNTEAFF. The CDR3 DNA reads as TGTGCCAGCAGCTTAATGGGGAGACAGACAATGAACACTGAAGCTTTCTTT.

The genes are TRBV6-5 and TRBJ1-2; D call uncertain. Trimming shortened V by 5 bases and J by 3 bases, and 13 bases separated the two germline ends. The germline V gene has CDR1 MNHEY and CDR2 SVGAGI. The CDR3 has 14 amino acids. CDR3 in amino acids: CASSPRTLDYGYTF. CDR3 coding DNA: TGTGCCAGCAGTCCAAGGACCTTGGACTATGGCTACACCTTC.

This sequence joins TRBV2 and TRBJ2-5; D gene uncertain. CDR1 SNHLY and CDR2 FYNNEI come from the germline V gene. The CDR3 is 14 amino acids. V was pared by 6 bases and J by 1 base, with 12 bases between. As DNA, the CDR3 is TGTGCCAGCAGGGTGACACGGATCCAAGAGACCCAGTACTTC. Residues: CASRVTRIQETQYF.

The chain combines TRBV7-6 with TRBJ1-3, with 8 bases fitting TRBD1. Germline V gives CDR1 SGHVS, CDR2 FNYEAQ. This CDR3 has 16 residues. J was trimmed by 0 bases and V by 5 bases; bases with no gene match: 6. CDR3 nucleotides: TGTGCCAGCAGCGGAAGACAGGGGAGCTCTGGAAACACCATATATTTT. This sequence encodes CASSGRQGSSGNTIYF.

The chain recombines TRBV5-4 with TRBJ1-2; D uncertain. V was pared by 0 bases and J by 7 bases, with 13 bases between. The CDR3 consists of 14 residues. The V gene's germline CDR1 is SGHNT and CDR2 YYREEE (reference sequence). The CDR3 sequence is CASSLARDLFGYTF. The CDR3 DNA reads as TGTGCCAGCAGCTTGGCTAGGGATCTCTTTGGCTACACCTTC.

V gene TRBV5-1 combines with J gene TRBJ2-7, with 11 bases fitting TRBD2. The ends lost 4 bases at V and 3 bases at J; junction bases unmatched: 6. CDR1 and CDR2 (germline): SGHRS, YFSETQ. CDR3 length: 15 residues. The CDR3 region is CASSEITSGSYEQYF. The DNA for the CDR3 is TGCGCCAGCAGCGAAATCACTAGCGGGAGCTACGAGCAGTACTTC.

V and J are TRBV7-9 and TRBJ1-3; 7 positions match TRBD1. CDR1 is SEHNR, CDR2 FQNEAQ, per germline (reference sequence). This CDR3 region has 16 residues. V lost 3 bases and J lost 0; bases outside the gene matches: 5. The CDR3 DNA sequence: TGTGCCAGCAGCTTCAAGGGGGCCTCCTCTGGAAACACCATATATTTT. Its translation: CASSFKGASSGNTIYF.

The chain carries TRBV28 and TRBJ1-2, with no clear D. The CDR3 totals 13 residues. Germline CDR1 MDHEN, CDR2 SYDVKM. Trimming took off 4 bases at V and 7 bases at J, with 13 bases between the two ends. The CDR3 sequence: CASSSFTLGGYTF. DNA for the CDR3: TGTGCCAGCAGTTCCTTTACCCTGGGTGGCTACACCTTC.

The V gene is TRBV11-2, the J gene TRBJ2-7, with D possibly TRBD1 on 6 matching bases. The V gene lost 7 bases and the J gene lost 4 bases, with 14 bases spanning the gap. Per germline, CDR1 SGHAT and CDR2 FQNNGV. The CDR3 consists of 13 residues. The DNA for the CDR3 is TGTGCCAGCACCCGCTGGGGGCAATACGAGCAGTACTTC. Its translation is CASTRWGQYEQYF.

The sample holds a few counts of this clone. CDR3 in amino acids: CASSLGAVAFF. Here the CDR3 DNA reads TGTGCCAGCAGCTTAGGAGCTGTAGCTTTCTTT. The chain recombines TRBV11-2 with TRBJ1-1; D unresolved. Germline V CDR1 and CDR2: SGHAT, FQNNGV. CDR3 length equals 11 residues. The V gene lost 1 base and the J gene lost 10 bases, with 7 bases spanning the gap.

The chain is built from TRBV27 and TRBJ1-2, with TRBD1 matching 8 bases. The CDR3 is made up of 13 amino acids. Germline CDR1 and CDR2: MNHEY and SMNVEV (reference sequence). J was trimmed by 11 bases and V by 3 bases; bases with no gene match: 8. As DNA, the CDR3 is TGTGCCAGCAGTTTCAACCGACAGGGGAAATACACCTTC. Translation: CASSFNRQGKYTF.

This chain connects TRBV5-7 to TRBJ2-7; TRBD1 matches 9 bases. TRBV5-7 is sorted into the ORF group, with uncertain function. Trimming took 2 bases from V and 4 from J; bases not matched to a gene: 7. The CDR3 length is 15 residues. The CDR3 loop is CASSFPGTGLYEQYF. For the CDR3, the DNA is TGTGCCAGCAGCTTCCCCGGGACAGGGTTGTACGAGCAGTACTTC.

This chain links TRBV18 with TRBJ1-1; weak D call: TRBD1 (5 bases). There are 18 residues in the CDR3. Trimming shortened V by 5 bases and J by 0 bases, and 22 bases separated the two germline ends. Germline CDR1 and CDR2: KGHSH and LQKENI. CDR3 sequence (DNA): TGTGCCAGCTCATCCAGGGCTCCCGCAGGGACTATGAACACTGAAGCTTTCTTT. Translating gives CASSSRAPAGTMNTEAFF.

The chain joins TRBV27 to TRBJ2-3; 11 bases map to TRBD2. Germline trimming cut 2 bases from V and 0 bases from J; bases unmatched to any gene: 4. The V gene's germline CDR1 is MNHEY and CDR2 SMNVEV (reference sequence). This CDR3 spans 17 amino acids. The CDR3 here is CASSLPRTSGSTDTQYF. CDR3 coding DNA: TGTGCCAGCAGTTTACCGAGGACTAGCGGGAGCACAGATACGCAGTATTTT.